The 27 T cell receptor beta chains given below trace back to one sample, sequenced in a study of graft-versus-host responses after intestinal transplantation. These TCRs' antigens remain unknown. Sequenced by immunoSEQ multiplex PCR; TCRdb stores in-frame clones only, minus some. The sample consists of 30,000 to 35,000 clones, roughly 80% of them appearing once. Specimen: unstimulated CD8+ T cells sorted from spleen or lymph node cells, collected before intestinal transplant. The receptors come from a human donor who received an intestinal transplant.

The chain has TRBV28 and TRBJ1-1; TRBD1 agrees at 8 bases. This CDR3 spans 16 amino acids. The junction had 10 bases not matched to a gene; V was cut back by 4 bases and J by 3 bases. Germline V CDR1 and CDR2: MDHEN, SYDVKM. The CDR3, as DNA: TGTGCCAGCAGTTCCCGCGGACAGGGCCGCCACACTGAAGCTTTCTTT. Its translation is CASSSRGQGRHTEAFF.

The chain employs TRBV5-4 and TRBJ2-5; tentative D call: TRBD1 (6 bases). The V and J ends lost 5 bases and 2 bases respectively, with 16 bases between them. The CDR3 sequence is 15 residues long. CDR1 and CDR2 (germline): SGHNT, YYREEE (reference sequence). The CDR3 region has the DNA TGTGCCAGCAGTTATTTCGGACAGCATCAAGAGACCCAGTACTTC. It yields the protein CASSYFGQHQETQYF.

V gene TRBV6-5 combines with J gene TRBJ2-1; perhaps TRBD2 as D (7 bases). The CDR3 loop spans 15 amino acids. The V end was cut by 6 bases, the J end by 4 bases, with 16 bases between. Germline loops: CDR1 MNHEY, CDR2 SVGAGI. The CDR3 loop reads CASSPGGAEYNEQFF. DNA of the CDR3: TGTGCCAGCAGCCCGGGGGGCGCGGAATACAATGAGCAGTTCTTC.

The gene calls are TRBV6-6 and TRBJ2-7; D gene uncertain. CDR1 MNHNY and CDR2 SVGAGI come from the germline V gene (reference sequence). The CDR3 loop spans 14 amino acids. V was cut by 2 bases and J by 0 bases, with 8 bases left in between. The CDR3 protein is CASSYTANSYEQYF. In DNA, the CDR3 is TGTGCCAGCAGTTACACAGCAAACTCCTACGAGCAGTACTTC.

This sequence joins TRBV28 and TRBJ2-2, with 12 positions matching TRBD2. The ends lost 0 bases at V and 6 bases at J; junction bases unmatched: 20. The CDR3 is made up of 22 amino acids. Germline CDR1 is MDHEN and CDR2 is SYDVKM. The CDR3 loop reads CASSLWFRIWPSGGAGAGELFF. CDR3 coding DNA: TGTGCCAGCAGTTTATGGTTCCGGATATGGCCTAGCGGGGGGGCAGGCGCCGGGGAGCTGTTTTTT.

The chain uses TRBV5-1 and TRBJ1-1, with D uncertain. The ends were cut back, 6 bases at V and 1 base at J, with 7 bases in the middle. The CDR3 is made up of 12 amino acids. The germline CDR1 and CDR2 sequences are SGHRS and YFSETQ. This chain's CDR3 is CASMEANTEAFF. In nucleotides, the CDR3 is TGCGCCAGCATGGAGGCGAACACTGAAGCTTTCTTT.

The chain links TRBV19 to TRBJ2-7; unclear D gene. Germline V gene sequence: CDR1 LNHDA, CDR2 SQIVND (reference sequence). This CDR3 has 13 amino acids. V was cut by 1 base and J by 7 bases, with 11 bases left in between. DNA for the CDR3: TGTGCCAGTAGTATAGCGGCTTCCGGGGAGCAGTACTTC. Its translation is CASSIAASGEQYF.

A few counts support this clone. The chain couples TRBV6-1 to TRBJ1-2; 7 bases line up with TRBD1. The CDR3 is made up of 14 amino acids. Trimming removed 7 bases from V and 3 bases from J; junction bases left unmatched: 8. CDR1 MNHNS and CDR2 SASEGT come from the germline V gene. As DNA, the CDR3 is TGTGCCAGCATCAACAGACAGGGCTACTATGGCTACACCTTC. Its protein is CASINRQGYYGYTF.

The rearrangement uses TRBV6-1 and TRBJ1-4, with 10 bases lining up with TRBD1. CDR1 and CDR2 (germline): MNHNS, SASEGT. This CDR3 is built from 15 residues. Trimming took 6 bases from V and 1 from J; bases not matched to a gene: 2. The DNA of the CDR3 is TGTGCCAGCAGGGACAGGGGGATAACTAATGAAAAACTGTTTTTT. It yields the protein CASRDRGITNEKLFF.

The chain joins TRBV28 to TRBJ2-1; 12 bases line up with TRBD2. The J segment lost 7 bases and the V segment lost 5 bases, leaving 6 bases of the junction unmatched. This CDR3 comprises 15 residues. Germline lookup yields CDR1 MDHEN and CDR2 SYDVKM. The CDR3 here is CASSPLAGGVNEQFF. CDR3 coding DNA: TGTGCCAGCAGTCCTCTAGCGGGAGGGGTGAATGAGCAGTTCTTC.

The chain couples TRBV29-1 to TRBJ2-7, with unresolved D. CDR1 SQVTM and CDR2 ANQGSEA come from the germline V gene. V was trimmed by 2 bases and J by 4 bases, leaving 12 bases between them. The CDR3 extends over 13 amino acids. The CDR3 sequence is CSVEILPEYEQYF. The CDR3 coding sequence is TGCAGCGTTGAAATACTTCCCGAGTACGAGCAGTACTTC.

The V gene is TRBV6-5, the J gene TRBJ2-1; TRBD2 aligns across 8 bases. The CDR3 runs 14 residues. Losses at the gene ends were 4 bases for V and 4 bases for J; bases not matched to a gene: 3. In germline, CDR1 is MNHEY, CDR2 SVGAGI. Here the CDR3 reads CASSSGTRYNEQFF. The CDR3 nucleotides are TGTGCCAGCAGTTCCGGGACTAGGTACAATGAGCAGTTCTTC.

The chain links TRBV28 to TRBJ2-1; 8 nucleotides match TRBD1. Germline assignment: CDR1 MDHEN and CDR2 SYDVKM. The CDR3 loop spans 17 amino acids. J gave up 4 bases and V 4 bases, and 12 bases lay outside the gene matches. The DNA of the CDR3 is TGTGCCAGCAGTTCCCAGCCGGGACAGGTGATTTACAATGAGCAGTTCTTC. Amino acid sequence: CASSSQPGQVIYNEQFF.

The gene calls are TRBV27 and TRBJ2-4, with 8 nucleotides matching TRBD2. V was clipped by 8 bases and J by 8 bases; unmatched bases: 8. Germline CDR1 reads MNHEY; CDR2 reads SMNVEV (reference sequence). The CDR3 totals 13 residues. The DNA for the CDR3 is TGTGCCAGCGGCCGGGGGGGTAGGGACATTCAGTACTTC. The encoded protein is CASGRGGRDIQYF.

This clone has a single count. Here the CDR3 DNA reads TGTGCCAGCAGCTTCGGACAGTCGGGCTATGGCTACACCTTC. This codes for CASSFGQSGYGYTF. This chain joins TRBV5-4 and TRBJ1-2; TRBD1 might be the D (6 bases). The CDR3 extends over 14 amino acids. The ends were cut back, 2 bases at V and 4 bases at J, with 12 bases in the middle. Germline V gene sequence: CDR1 SGHNT, CDR2 YYREEE (reference sequence).

The chain recombines TRBV28 with TRBJ1-2, with TRBD1 matching 9 bases. V trimming: 4 bases; J trimming: 4 bases; junction bases outside the gene matches: 10. Per the germline V gene, CDR1 is MDHEN and CDR2 is SYDVKM. The CDR3 is 16 residues long. The CDR3: CASSSGTGTFVYGYTF. The CDR3 DNA follows: TGTGCCAGCAGTTCCGGGACAGGGACTTTCGTCTATGGCTACACCTTC.

This chain uses TRBV6-5 with TRBJ1-6; 9 nucleotides align to TRBD1. The CDR3 spans 15 residues. CDR1 is MNHEY, CDR2 SVGAGI, per germline. The junction had 8 bases not matched to a gene; V was cut back by 4 bases and J by 10 bases. The CDR3 DNA reads as TGTGCCAGCAGTTGGGGGACAGGGTTTAGGTCACCCCTCCACTTT. It is translated as CASSWGTGFRSPLHF.

V is TRBV19 and J is TRBJ2-3; 9 bases align to TRBD1. The CDR3 has 22 residues. Germline lookup yields CDR1 LNHDA and CDR2 SQIVND (reference sequence). The V segment lost 3 bases and the J segment 1 base; nucleotides outside the gene matches: 23. CDR3 sequence reads: CASSMAAVEGTGSKWGTDTQYF. The CDR3, as DNA: TGTGCCAGTAGTATGGCCGCGGTTGAAGGGACAGGGAGTAAGTGGGGCACAGATACGCAGTATTTT.

The chain recombines TRBV7-9 with TRBJ1-1; D remains unclear. CDR1 and CDR2 from the germline V gene are SEHNR and FQNEAQ (reference sequence). V shed 4 bases and J shed 1 base, with 4 bases lying between them. The CDR3 extends over 12 amino acids. In nucleotides, the CDR3 is TGTGCCAGCAGCTCCCAGAACACTGAAGCTTTCTTT. Protein product: CASSSQNTEAFF.

The count of this clone is one. This chain connects TRBV27 to TRBJ1-4; unclear D gene. This CDR3 region has 12 residues. V dropped 4 bases and J dropped 5 bases, with 5 bases sitting between them. Germline CDR1 and CDR2: MNHEY and SMNVEV (reference sequence). CDR3 nucleotides: TGTGCCAGCAGTTCTCTCAATGAAAAACTGTTTTTT. Its translation is CASSSLNEKLFF.

This chain links TRBV7-9 with TRBJ2-2; 10 bases are a match to TRBD2. This CDR3 comprises 18 residues. The J segment lost 6 bases and the V segment lost 1 base, leaving 11 bases of the junction unmatched. CDR1 is SEHNR, CDR2 FQNEAQ, per germline (reference sequence). For the CDR3, the DNA is TGTGCCAGCAGCTTAGTAGCGCTAGCGGGAGCTCGGGCCGGGGAGCTGTTTTTT. Its protein is CASSLVALAGARAGELFF.

This sequence joins TRBV7-3 and TRBJ2-1, with 11 bases matching TRBD2. The J segment lost 8 bases and the V segment lost 5 bases, leaving 8 bases of the junction unmatched. CDR1 is SGHTA and CDR2 is FQGTGA in the germline V gene. This CDR3 is 15 amino acids long. The CDR3 DNA follows: TGTGCCAGCAGCCTCGGACTAGCGGGTGGGGATGAGCAGTTCTTC. Its protein is CASSLGLAGGDEQFF.

The chain couples TRBV7-9 to TRBJ2-1; weak D call: TRBD2 (7 bases). The CDR3 sequence is 15 residues long. Deletions cut 4 bases from V and 4 bases from J, with 14 bases between. Per the germline V gene, CDR1 is SEHNR and CDR2 is FQNEAQ (reference sequence). Here the CDR3 reads CASSWGGRQYNEQFF. CDR3 sequence (DNA): TGTGCCAGCAGCTGGGGGGGCAGACAATACAATGAGCAGTTCTTC. Based on the CDR3 plus reference TRBV7-9 and TRBJ2-1, the full variable domain is DTGVSQNPRHKITKRGQNVTFRCDPISEHNRLYWYRQTLGQGPEFLTYFQNEAQLEKSRLLSDRFSAERPKGSFSTLEIQRTEQGDSAMYLCASSWGGRQYNEQFFGPGTRLTVL.

This clone came up once. V usage is TRBV28 and J usage is TRBJ2-3; D may be TRBD2 (6 bases). Germline CDR1 and CDR2: MDHEN and SYDVKM. The CDR3 sequence is 17 residues long. V shed 6 bases and J shed 0 bases, with 19 bases lying between them. This CDR3 reads CASSFRDPGASTDTQYF. The CDR3 DNA sequence: TGTGCCAGCAGCTTCAGAGACCCGGGAGCAAGCACAGATACGCAGTATTTT.

J is TRBJ2-7 and V is TRBV5-6; TRBD1 aligns across 8 bases. The V segment lost 4 bases and the J segment 2 bases; nucleotides outside the gene matches: 8. The CDR3 has 15 residues. CDR1 is SGHDT, CDR2 YYEEEE, per germline. The DNA of the CDR3 is TGTGCCAGCAGCAAGGACAGGGAGCCACCCTACGAGCAGTACTTC. Translating it yields CASSKDREPPYEQYF.

The V call is TRBV9, the J call TRBJ2-7; D is ambiguous. The CDR3 runs 13 residues. Germline CDR1 is SGDLS and CDR2 is YYNGEE. V was trimmed by 2 bases and J by 5 bases, leaving 11 bases between them. The CDR3 spells CASSVLTSDEQYF. The CDR3 DNA is TGTGCCAGCAGCGTTCTGACATCCGACGAGCAGTACTTC. Based on the CDR3 plus reference TRBV9 and TRBJ2-7, the full variable domain is DSGVTQTPKHLITATGQRVTLRCSPRSGDLSVYWYQQSLDQGLQFLIQYYNGEERAKGNILERFSAQQFPDLHSELNLSSLELGDSALYFCASSVLTSDEQYFGPGTRLTVT.

The chain links TRBV4-1 to TRBJ2-1; 7 positions match TRBD1. With V trimmed by 3 bases and J by 10 bases, 21 bases remained unmatched. CDR1 and CDR2 (germline): MGHRA, YSYEKL. The CDR3 is 18 residues long. The CDR3 here is CASSQGQRDRIIPREQFF. For the CDR3, the DNA is TGCGCCAGCAGCCAGGGACAACGGGACAGAATAATCCCCAGGGAGCAGTTCTTC.